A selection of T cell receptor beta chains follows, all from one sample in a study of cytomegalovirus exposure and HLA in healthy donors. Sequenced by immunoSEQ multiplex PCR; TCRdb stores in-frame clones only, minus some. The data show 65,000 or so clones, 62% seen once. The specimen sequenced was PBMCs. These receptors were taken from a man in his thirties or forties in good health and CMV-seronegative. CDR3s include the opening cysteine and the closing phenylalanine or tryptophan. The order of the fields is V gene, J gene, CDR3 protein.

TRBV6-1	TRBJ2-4	CASSEGPRGVGIQYF
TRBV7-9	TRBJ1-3	CASTPETESRTIYF
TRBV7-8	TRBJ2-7	CASSFTGGREQYF
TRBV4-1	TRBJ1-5	CASSQSSGGESNQPQHF
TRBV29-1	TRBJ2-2	CSVEVGTGSNTGELFF
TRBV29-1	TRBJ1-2	CSVGDRGNYGYTF
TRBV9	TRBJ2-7	CASSVGGKGYEQYF
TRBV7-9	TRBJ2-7	CASSSTGTYEQYF
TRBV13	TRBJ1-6	CASSSKGAPGQGPNSPLHF
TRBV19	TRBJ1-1	CASTTRVGNTEAFF
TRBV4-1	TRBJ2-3	CASSQGGTSGGLGDTQYF
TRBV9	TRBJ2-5	CASSLAGRLETQYF
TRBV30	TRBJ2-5	CAWSVPDWGGFQETQYF
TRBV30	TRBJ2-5	CASTGTGDEQYF
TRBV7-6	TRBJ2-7	CASSFGTAYEQYF
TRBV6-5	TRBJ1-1	CASRQRTETEAFF
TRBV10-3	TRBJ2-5	CAISPGLASEETQYF
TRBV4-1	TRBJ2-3	CASRHTDTQYF
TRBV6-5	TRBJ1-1	CASKGDTFNTEAFF
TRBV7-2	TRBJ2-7	CASSLSQGGGIREQYF
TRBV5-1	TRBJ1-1	CASSLGDSYTEAFF
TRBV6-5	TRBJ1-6	CASSGGSYNSPLHF
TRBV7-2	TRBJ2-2	CASSLRTSGSGELFF
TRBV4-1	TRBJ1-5	CASSQDLGTDGDHQPQHF
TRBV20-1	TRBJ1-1	CSALTGKEAFF
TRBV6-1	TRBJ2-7	CASAEYGTGAYEQYF
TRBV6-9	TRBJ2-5	CASSWTSGDQETQYF
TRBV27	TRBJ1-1	CASSFAGEAFF
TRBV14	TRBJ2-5	CASSQAPTGLLQETQYF
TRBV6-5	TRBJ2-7	CASRTGNYEQYF